The next 5 T cell receptor beta chains were all read from a single sample in a study of cytotoxic CD8 clonotypes in ibrutinib-treated CLL. Sequencing used immunoSEQ multiplex PCR; TCRdb keeps in-frame clones, though not all of them. The sample includes around 310,000 clones, 70% to 80% of them seen just once. The material sequenced was PBMCs, taken before ibrutinib treatment. Receptors were obtained from a human donor with chronic lymphocytic leukemia.

The CDR3 nucleotides are TGTGCCATCAGTGACCAGCCCGGTGGGGCGGGAGGGTACAATGAGCAGTTCTTC. Its translation is CAISDQPGGAGGYNEQFF. This chain uses TRBV10-3 with TRBJ2-1; 9 bases line up with TRBD2. Trimming took 3 bases from V and 4 from J; bases not matched to a gene: 13. The CDR3 totals 18 residues. CDR1 is ENHRY, CDR2 SYGVKD, per germline.

This chain links TRBV4-3 with TRBJ2-7, with D hard to call. V was trimmed by 0 bases and J by 4 bases, leaving 10 bases between them. Germline-derived CDR1 and CDR2 are LGHNA and YSLEER. The CDR3 runs to 14 residues. CDR3 sequence reads: CASSQDFGEYEQYF. CDR3 nucleotides: TGCGCCAGCAGCCAAGATTTTGGAGAGTACGAGCAGTACTTC.

This chain joins TRBV7-2 and TRBJ1-5; D is undetermined. The CDR3 is 16 residues long. Germline V gene sequence: CDR1 SGHTA, CDR2 FQGNSA. V shed 5 bases and J shed 4 bases, with 18 bases lying between them. CDR3 loop: CASSRRMDRSNQPQHF. As DNA, the CDR3 is TGTGCCAGCAGCAGGCGAATGGATCGAAGTAATCAGCCCCAGCATTTT.

V usage is TRBV6-5 and J usage is TRBJ1-1, with D possibly being TRBD1 (6 bases). The CDR3 consists of 13 residues. Between the trimmed V and J ends, which lost 8 bases and 3 bases, there was a span of 13 bases. CDR1 is MNHEY, CDR2 SVGAGI, per germline. In nucleotides, the CDR3 is TGTGCCAGCGGGAGGGGGGGCGACACTGAAGCTTTCTTT. Translation gives CASGRGGDTEAFF.

The V gene is TRBV15, the J gene TRBJ2-7; TRBD1 agrees at 7 bases. The CDR3 runs 15 residues. Germline trimming cut 0 bases from V and 3 bases from J; bases unmatched to any gene: 5. Germline values: CDR1 LNHNV, CDR2 YYDKDF (reference sequence). The CDR3 nucleotides read TGTGCCACCAGCAGAGATGTTGACAGGGTCTACGAGCAGTACTTC. It is translated as CATSRDVDRVYEQYF. Using reference TRBV15 and TRBJ2-7 for the parts outside the CDR3, the full variable domain is DAMVIQNPRYQVTQFGKPVTLSCSQTLNHNVMYWYQQKSSQAPKLLFHYYDKDFNNEADTPDNFQSRRPNTSFCFLDIRSPGLGDTAMYLCATSRDVDRVYEQYFGPGTRLTVT.